The table lists the clone carrying this T cell receptor (beta chain) with a few counts. Antigen unknown. V gave up 7 bases and J gave up 2 bases, with 15 bases separating them. This CDR3 contains 14 residues. Germline V gives CDR1 MDHEN, CDR2 SYDVKM. These data belong to a study of T cells in Graves' hyperthyroidism and ophthalmopathy. Study-wide background: Peripheral blood was collected at initial diagnosis, before any treatment.

The study, taken as a whole, reports: Most thyroid clonotypes expanded above 0.001 appeared in blood too.

Enrolled ophthalmopathy patients presented with a Clinical Activity Score of at least 3, a NOSPECS grade of at least 4, and disease duration under 3 months. RNA transcripts provided the source from which TCR beta CDR3 regions were amplified. The HTBI primer set was used in a first-round RT-PCR of the TCR CDR3. TCRdb reanalysed the multiplex PCR reads using MiXCR and keeps one entry per CDR3 protein. The data show about 300,000 distinct CDR3 sequences, approximately 18% seen once. This clonotype was sampled from a man aged 45-65 years with Graves' ophthalmopathy. The sample comprised blood. The J gene is TRBJ2-7, the V gene TRBV28, with D hard to call. The CDR3 spells CASKFSRAPYEQYF. DNA of the CDR3: TGTGCCAGCAAATTCTCCCGGGCCCCCTACGAGCAGTACTTC. Variable domain in full (rest from reference TRBV28 and TRBJ2-7): DVKVTQSSRYLVKRTGEKVFLECVQDMDHENMFWYRQDPGLGLRLIYFSYDVKMKEKGDIPEGYSVSREKKERFSLILESASTNQTSMYLCASKFSRAPYEQYFGPGTRLTVT.